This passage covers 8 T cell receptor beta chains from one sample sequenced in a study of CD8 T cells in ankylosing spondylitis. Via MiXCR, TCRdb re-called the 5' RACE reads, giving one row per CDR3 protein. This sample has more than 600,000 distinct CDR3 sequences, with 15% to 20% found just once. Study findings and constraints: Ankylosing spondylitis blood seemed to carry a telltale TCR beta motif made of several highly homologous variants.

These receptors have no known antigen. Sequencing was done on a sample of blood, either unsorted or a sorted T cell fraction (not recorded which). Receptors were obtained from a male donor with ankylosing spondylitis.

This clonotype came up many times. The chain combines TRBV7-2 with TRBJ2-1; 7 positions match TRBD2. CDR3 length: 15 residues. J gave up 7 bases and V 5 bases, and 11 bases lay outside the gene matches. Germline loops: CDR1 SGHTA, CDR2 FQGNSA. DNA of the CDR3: TGTGCCAGCAGCCCACAGTACCGCGGGGGAAATGAGCAGTTCTTC. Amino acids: CASSPQYRGGNEQFF.

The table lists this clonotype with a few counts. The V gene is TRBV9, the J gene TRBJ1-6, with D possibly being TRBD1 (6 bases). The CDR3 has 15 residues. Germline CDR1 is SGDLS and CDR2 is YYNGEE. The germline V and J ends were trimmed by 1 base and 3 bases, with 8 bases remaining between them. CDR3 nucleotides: TGTGCCAGCAGCGTAAAGGGGGACTATAATTCACCCCTCCACTTT. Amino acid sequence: CASSVKGDYNSPLHF. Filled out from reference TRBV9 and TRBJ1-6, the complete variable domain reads DSGVTQTPKHLITATGQRVTLRCSPRSGDLSVYWYQQSLDQGLQFLIQYYNGEERAKGNILERFSAQQFPDLHSELNLSSLELGDSALYFCASSVKGDYNSPLHFGNGTRLTVT.

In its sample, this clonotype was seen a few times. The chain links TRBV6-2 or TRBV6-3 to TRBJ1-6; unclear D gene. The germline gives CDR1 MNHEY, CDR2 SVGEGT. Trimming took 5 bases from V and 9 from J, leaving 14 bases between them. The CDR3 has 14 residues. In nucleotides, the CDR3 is TGTGCCAGCAGTCACTATCCCGAAAGTTCACCCCTCCACTTT. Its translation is CASSHYPESSPLHF.

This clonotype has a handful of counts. CDR3 in DNA: TGCGCCAGCAGCCAAGATAGCGGGGATGGGGATACGCAGTATTTT. Amino acids: CASSQDSGDGDTQYF. The chain carries TRBV4-3 and TRBJ2-3; 8 bases are a match to TRBD2. The CDR3 extends over 15 amino acids. Germline CDR1 LGHNA, CDR2 YSLEER. The J segment lost 6 bases and the V segment lost 0 bases, leaving 5 bases of the junction unmatched.

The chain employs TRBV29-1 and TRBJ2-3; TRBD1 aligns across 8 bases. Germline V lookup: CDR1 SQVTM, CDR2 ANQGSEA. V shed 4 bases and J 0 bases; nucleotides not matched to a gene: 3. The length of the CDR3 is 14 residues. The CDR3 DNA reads TGCAGCGTTGGGACAGGGTCGAGCACAGATACGCAGTATTTT. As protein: CSVGTGSSTDTQYF.

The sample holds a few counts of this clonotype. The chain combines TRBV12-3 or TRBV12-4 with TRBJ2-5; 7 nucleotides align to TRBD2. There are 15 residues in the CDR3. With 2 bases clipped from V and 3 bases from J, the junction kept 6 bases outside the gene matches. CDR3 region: CASSLLSSGKETQYF. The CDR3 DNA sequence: TGTGCCAGCAGTTTATTGTCTAGCGGTAAAGAGACCCAGTACTTC.

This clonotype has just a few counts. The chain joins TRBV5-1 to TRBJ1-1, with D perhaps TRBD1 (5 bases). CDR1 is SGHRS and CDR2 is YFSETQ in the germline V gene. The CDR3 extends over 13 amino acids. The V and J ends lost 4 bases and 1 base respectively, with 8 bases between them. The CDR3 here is CASSKGRNTEAFF. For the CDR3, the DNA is TGCGCCAGCAGCAAGGGACGGAACACTGAAGCTTTCTTT.

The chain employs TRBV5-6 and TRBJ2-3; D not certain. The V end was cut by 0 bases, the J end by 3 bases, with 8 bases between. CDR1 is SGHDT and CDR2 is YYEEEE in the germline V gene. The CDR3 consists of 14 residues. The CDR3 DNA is TGTGCCAGCAGCTTGGTGGCCGAGACAGATACGCAGTATTTT. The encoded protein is CASSLVAETDTQYF.